This TCR beta chain came from a study of T-cell reconstitution after alpha-beta-depleted transplantation in children. Study findings and constraints: Some patients' high day-60 TCRbeta diversity was attributed to recipient cells surviving conditioning. Newly generated T cells supplied most T-cell counts and diversity one year post-transplant. Reports say that about two months after transplant, the alpha-beta T cells came out of several hundred graft clones that had expanded.

A TCRbeta library incorporating unique molecular identifiers was prepared. One entry per CDR3 protein results from TCRdb running MiXCR on the PCR reads. The sample has under 35,000 distinct CDR3 sequences, under 8% seen once. CDR3 length equals 15 residues. With V trimmed by 6 bases and J by 7 bases, 13 bases remained unmatched. Germline assignment: CDR1 DFQATT and CDR2 SNEGSKA (reference sequence). This clonotype showed up many times. What it binds is unknown. The sample consisted of PBMCs, mostly from graft donor cells, taken 180 days after TCRalphabeta/CD19-depleted stem cell transplant. The sequence derives from a male patient younger than 18 who had a stem cell transplant for acute myeloid leukemia, so the T cells may come from the graft donor. V is TRBV20-1 and J is TRBJ2-1; 9 bases fit TRBD2. CDR3 nucleotides: TGCAGTGCCCCGAACTTAGCGGGAGAGTTGAATGAGCAGTTCTTC. Translation: CSAPNLAGELNEQFF.